This T cell receptor (beta chain) was documented in a study of T cells in narcolepsy. Looking at the study overall: Donors had narcolepsy type 1 or type 2, or were healthy controls.

Here immunoSEQ multiplex PCR was the method, and the copy in TCRdb shows in-frame clones only, minus some. The sample shows approximately 35,000 clones, about nine tenths of them seen only once. Sequencing was carried out using CD45RA- memory CD4+ T cells from PBMCs. This clonotype was sampled from a human donor with narcolepsy.

CDR3 nucleotide sequence: TGTGCCAGCAGCTTAAGGCAGGGTGGTTCACCCCTCCACTTT. Translating gives CASSLRQGGSPLHF. The genes are TRBV7-2 and TRBJ1-6, with D maybe TRBD1 (5 bases). This CDR3 comprises 14 residues. Germline V gene sequence: CDR1 SGHTA, CDR2 FQGNSA. Trimming shortened V by 2 bases and J by 9 bases, and 11 bases separated the two germline ends. The full variable domain, rest sourced from reference TRBV7-2 and TRBJ1-6, is GAGVSQSPSNKVTEKGKDVELRCDPISGHTALYWYRQSLGQGLEFLIYFQGNSAPDKSGLPSDRFSAERTGGSVSTLTIQRTQQEDSAVYLCASSLRQGGSPLHFGNGTRLTVT.